What follows are 2 T cell receptor beta chains derived from one specimen sequenced in a study of shared clonotypes between healthy human individuals. Only CD45RO-negative cells positively selected for CCR7 counted as naive CD8 cells, so terminally differentiated effector memory CD45RA+ cells were excluded. Clones were sequenced by immunoSEQ multiplex PCR, and TCRdb holds only the in-frame ones, with some missing. The sample has about 580,000 clones, more than 95% seen once. Sequenced sample: naive CD8+ T cells sorted from blood. Every receptor here comes from a man under 40 in good health.

V gene TRBV10-3 combines with J gene TRBJ2-7; 14 positions match TRBD2. The length of the CDR3 is 15 residues. Losses at the gene ends were 5 bases for V and 5 bases for J; bases not matched to a gene: 5. Germline V lookup: CDR1 ENHRY, CDR2 SYGVKD. The DNA for the CDR3 is TGTGCCATCAGTCGGGGACTAGCGGGAGAGGACGAGCAGTACTTC. Its protein is CAISRGLAGEDEQYF.

The chain couples TRBV5-1 to TRBJ2-5, with D hard to call. Germline loops: CDR1 SGHRS, CDR2 YFSETQ. The V end lost 0 bases, the J end lost 4 bases, and 4 bases lay between the germline ends. The CDR3 loop spans 12 amino acids. This chain's CDR3 is CASSLGRETQYF. CDR3 nucleotides: TGCGCCAGCAGCTTGGGTAGAGAGACCCAGTACTTC.